This T cell receptor (beta chain) was obtained from a study of shared clonotypes between healthy human individuals. Study as a whole: Each donor's CD8 memory used one plate, CD8 naive two, each CD4 subset three. Study results and limitations: Generally, naive subsets came out with larger estimated richness than memory subsets. Tissue TCR repertoires likely differ from these blood-only repertoires.

Germline V gene sequence: CDR1 MDHEN, CDR2 SYDVKM. The trim removed 6 bases at V and 5 bases at J, leaving 9 bases unmatched. This CDR3 is built from 14 residues. CD45RA-negative memory and CD45RA+ naive subsets were split from the CD4+ cells. This clone came up once. The antigen remains unidentified. Here immunoSEQ multiplex PCR was the method, and the copy in TCRdb shows in-frame clones only, minus some. Altogether 2 million to 2.5 million clones are present, around 92% being singletons, with the ten largest covering approximately 0.4%. The specimen was naive CD4+ T cells from PBMCs. Subset given: CD45RA+ positively selected. The rearrangement uses TRBV28 and TRBJ2-7; 8 bases align to TRBD1. The origin of this receptor is a man in his late teens or twenties in good health. Some clones in this sample may be carry-over from other donors' samples. As DNA, the CDR3 is TGTGCCAGCAGGACCGCGACAGGGGTGAACGAGCAGTACTTC. Translated, it gives CASRTATGVNEQYF.